The 11 T cell receptor beta chains below come from one sample, sequenced in a study of Graves' ophthalmopathy and Graves' hyperthyroidism. Amplification targeted the TCR beta CDR3 regions, with RNA transcripts as the source material. Second-round multiplex PCR followed a first-round RT-PCR using HTBI primers. Using its own MiXCR run on the multiplex PCR reads, TCRdb lists one record per CDR3 protein. The repertoire consists of 220,000 or so distinct CDR3 sequences, with about a fifth occurring once and the leading ten covering about 46%. The sequenced sample consisted of peripheral blood. These receptor sequences come from a woman between 50 and 59 years old with Graves' ophthalmopathy.

There are many counts of this clonotype. The V call is TRBV20-1, the J call TRBJ1-1; D uncertain. The CDR3 contains 12 residues. Trimming cost V 1 base and J 5 bases, with 8 bases left between them. The germline CDR1 and CDR2 sequences are DFQATT and SNEGSKA (reference sequence). CDR3 nucleotide sequence: TGCAGTGCTAGAGGTGGCGGAACTGAAGCTTTCTTT. This translates into CSARGGGTEAFF.

This clonotype showed up many times. The chain uses TRBV12-3 or TRBV12-4 and TRBJ1-2; 7 nucleotides match TRBD1. The CDR3 spans 15 residues. Trimming removed 8 bases from V and 2 bases from J; junction bases left unmatched: 11. As DNA, the CDR3 is TGTGCCAGCTCCGTCTCCGGGACAGTAAACTATGGCTACACCTTC. It encodes CASSVSGTVNYGYTF.

Many counts were recorded for this clonotype. V is TRBV6-1 and J is TRBJ2-5; D unclear. The CDR3 has 13 amino acids. The germline gives CDR1 MNHNS, CDR2 SASEGT. V gave up 8 bases and J gave up 5 bases, with 15 bases separating them. This chain's CDR3 is CASGGRREETQYF. CDR3 nucleotide sequence: TGTGCCAGCGGTGGCAGGCGAGAGGAGACCCAGTACTTC.

This clonotype has just one count. This may arise from a read error, as a much more abundant clone is one base away. The chain links TRBV19 to TRBJ1-6, with D maybe TRBD1 (6 bases). Germline V gene data show CDR1 as LNHDA and CDR2 as SQIVND (reference sequence). The V and J ends lost 6 bases and 5 bases respectively, with 11 bases between them. CDR3 length: 14 residues. The CDR3 DNA reads TGTGCCAGTAGACTACGACAGGATAATTCACCCCTCCACTTT. It specifies CASRLRQDNSPLHF.

This chain connects TRBV7-9 to TRBJ2-7, with 7 bases lining up with TRBD1. The CDR3 contains 15 residues. V was pared by 1 base and J by 6 bases, with 9 bases of the junction left unmatched. CDR1 and CDR2 from the germline V gene are SEHNR and FQNEAQ (reference sequence). The CDR3, as DNA: TGTGCCAGCAGCTTAGGATCGACAGGGTTTGGCGAGCAGTACTTC. Amino acid sequence: CASSLGSTGFGEQYF. Full variable domain (rest looked up from reference TRBV7-9 and TRBJ2-7): DTGVSQNPRHKITKRGQNVTFRCDPISEHNRLYWYRQTLGQGPEFLTYFQNEAQLEKSRLLSDRFSAERPKGSFSTLEIQRTEQGDSAMYLCASSLGSTGFGEQYFGPGTRLTVT.

This clonotype was picked up many times. A read error may be the cause here, since a much bigger clone is one base away. The rearrangement links TRBV28 to TRBJ2-2; D remains ambiguous. The CDR3 loop spans 14 amino acids. The V gene's germline CDR1 is MDHEN and CDR2 SYDVKM. The DNA for the CDR3 is TGTGCCAGCAATTTAGCATTCAATGCCGGGGAGCTGTTTTTT. Translating it yields CASNLAFNAGELFF.

This clonotype came up many times. This rearrangement joins TRBV4-2 to TRBJ2-3; 11 bases match TRBD2. With V trimmed by 4 bases and J by 4 bases, 7 bases remained unmatched. CDR3 length: 16 residues. Germline lookup yields CDR1 LGHNA and CDR2 YNFKEQ. The CDR3 bases are TGTGCCAGCAGCCCCAGGACTAGCGGGTTTTCAGATACGCAGTATTTT. This encodes CASSPRTSGFSDTQYF.

This clonotype was seen ten or more times. The junction does not match germline at one end; this may be a read error. The chain has TRBV7-9 and TRBJ1-1, with D uncertain. There are 13 residues in the CDR3. CDR1 and CDR2 (germline): SEHNR, FQNEAQ (reference sequence). The DNA for the CDR3 is TGTACCAGCAGCTTAGCAGTGAACACTGAAGCTTTCTTT. It encodes CTSSLAVNTEAFF.

Ten or more counts support this clonotype. The chain uses TRBV5-6 and TRBJ1-5; maybe TRBD1 (5 bases). There are 14 residues in the CDR3. Germline assignment: CDR1 SGHDT and CDR2 YYEEEE. Trimming removed 2 bases at V and 6 bases at J, with 12 bases between. The CDR3 DNA follows: TGTGCCAGCAGCTTCATGGGGAGGGGTCAGCCCCAGCATTTT. Its translation is CASSFMGRGQPQHF.

This clonotype came up many times. The rearrangement links TRBV5-1 to TRBJ2-5, with 8 bases matching TRBD1. The CDR3 is 14 residues long. Per the germline V gene, CDR1 is SGHRS and CDR2 is YFSETQ. The V and J ends lost 4 bases and 5 bases, in that order; junction bases with no gene match: 7. CDR3 in DNA: TGCGCCAGCAGCCCCAGGGGGCGAAGTGAGACCCAGTACTTC. Encoded protein: CASSPRGRSETQYF.

This clonotype occurred many times. The gene calls are TRBV5-1 and TRBJ2-3; 7 nucleotides match TRBD1. Looked up from germline, CDR1 is SGHRS and CDR2 is YFSETQ. Trimming at V came to 4 bases and at J to 3 bases, leaving 5 bases not matched to a gene. CDR3 size: 14 residues. CDR3 DNA: TGCGCCAGCAGCCCGGGACAGACAACAGATACGCAGTATTTT. Translated, it gives CASSPGQTTDTQYF.